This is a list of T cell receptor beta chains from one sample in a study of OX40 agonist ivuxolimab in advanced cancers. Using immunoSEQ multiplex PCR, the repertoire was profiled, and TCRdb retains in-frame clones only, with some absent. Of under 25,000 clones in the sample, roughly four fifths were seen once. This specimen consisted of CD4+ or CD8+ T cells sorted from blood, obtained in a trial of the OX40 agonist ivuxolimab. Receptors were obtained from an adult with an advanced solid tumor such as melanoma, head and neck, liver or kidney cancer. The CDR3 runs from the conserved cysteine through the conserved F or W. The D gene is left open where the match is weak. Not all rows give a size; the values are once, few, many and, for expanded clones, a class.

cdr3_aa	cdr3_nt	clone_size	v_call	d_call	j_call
CASSPPPGQGATPLHF	TGTGCCAGCAGCCCACCACCGGGACAGGGGGCGACACCCCTCCACTTT	once	TRBV7-9	TRBD1	TRBJ1-6
CASSEISMNTEAFF	TGTGCCAGCAGCGAAATTTCAATGAACACTGAAGCTTTCTTT	-	TRBV5-4	-	TRBJ1-1
CASSRKSRETQYF	TGTGCCAGCAGCCGCAAATCTAGGGAGACCCAGTACTTC	-	TRBV5-8	-	TRBJ2-5
CASSFSSGGNIQYF	TGTGCCAGCAGCTTTTCGTCCGGGGGTAACATTCAGTACTTC	-	TRBV5-4	-	TRBJ2-4
CASSSRLKYEQYF	TGTGCCAGCAGTTCCAGACTAAAATACGAGCAGTACTTC	-	TRBV6-5	-	TRBJ2-7
CSAPGGGGAFF	TGCAGTGCTCCTGGGGGCGGGGGGGCTTTCTTT	-	TRBV20-1	-	TRBJ1-1
CASGADQKETQYF	TGTGCCAGTGGAGCGGACCAAAAAGAGACCCAGTACTTC	once	TRBV19	-	TRBJ2-5
CSVVSRGGSYEQYF	TGCAGCGTTGTTTCGCGGGGGGGCTCGTACGAGCAGTACTTC	-	TRBV29-1	TRBD2	TRBJ2-7
CASSKEGASGGYTF	TGTGCCAGCAGCAAAGAGGGGGCGAGCGGTGGCTACACCTTC	-	TRBV2	TRBD1	TRBJ1-2
CASSKTSGQETQYF	TGTGCCAGTAGTAAGACTAGCGGCCAAGAGACCCAGTACTTC	few	TRBV19	TRBD2	TRBJ2-5
CASRGTTDYGYTF	TGTGCCAGCAGGGGGACAACAGACTATGGCTACACCTTC	once	TRBV2	-	TRBJ1-2
CASSAHGLAGYTDTQYF	TGTGCCAGCAGTGCCCACGGACTAGCGGGATACACAGATACGCAGTATTTT	-	TRBV25-1	TRBD2	TRBJ2-3
CASSPPRVNTIYF	TGTGCCAGCAGCCCTCCCAGGGTAAACACCATATATTTT	-	TRBV6-5	-	TRBJ1-3
CASSEWGQGGLNTEAFF	TGTGCCAGCAGTGAATGGGGACAGGGAGGCTTGAACACTGAAGCTTTCTTT	-	TRBV6-1	TRBD1	TRBJ1-1
CASSAQGLGGYTF	TGTGCCAGCAGCGCCCAGGGACTGGGAGGCTACACCTTC	few	TRBV11-2	-	TRBJ1-2
CASSKGTGVRTEAFF	TGTGCCAGCAGCAAGGGGACAGGGGTTCGCACTGAAGCTTTCTTT	-	TRBV7-6	TRBD1	TRBJ1-1
CASSRGQNTGELFF	TGTGCCAGCAGTAGGGGGCAAAACACCGGGGAGCTGTTTTTT	-	TRBV7-7	TRBD1	TRBJ2-2
CASSGDRLILTQYF	TGTGCCAGCAGTGGCGACAGGCTGATCCTGACCCAGTACTTC	-	TRBV2	-	TRBJ2-5
CASSLARGAYEQYF	TGTGCCAGCAGTTTGGCGCGGGGGGCCTACGAGCAGTACTTC	-	TRBV27	TRBD2	TRBJ2-7
CASSFPPRDRGYGYTF	TGTGCCAGCAGTTTCCCCCCCCGGGACAGGGGCTATGGCTACACCTTC	-	TRBV27	TRBD1	TRBJ1-2
CASALRLAGIEQFF	TGTGCCAGCGCCCTCAGGCTAGCGGGGATTGAGCAGTTCTTC	-	TRBV21-1	-	TRBJ2-1
CASSSIPGSQETQYF	TGTGCCAGCAGCTCAATCCCGGGCTCACAAGAGACCCAGTACTTC	-	TRBV5-4	-	TRBJ2-5